Sequencing of this T cell receptor (beta chain) was carried out in a study of regulatory T cells in long-lasting Graves disease. Findings and limits, study-wide: For persistent Graves' patients, TCR diversity was lower than for newly diagnosed ones.

This clonotype came up many times. As yet, its antigen is unknown. This CDR3 comprises 13 residues. V shed 5 bases and J 1 base; nucleotides not matched to a gene: 2. To make TCR beta libraries, researchers used iRepertoire HTBI primers and Arm-PCR of CDR3 regions. TCRdb re-derived calls from the multiplex PCR reads in MiXCR, one entry per CDR3 protein. This sample has hundreds of thousands of distinct CDR3 sequences; over 12% occur once, and the top ten carry roughly 8%. The time point was: newly diagnosed GD, antithyroid drugs for less than 3 months. From PBMCs, RNA was extracted and then used to make the TCR library. Per American Thyroid Association guidelines, Graves' disease was diagnosed. These data are also associated with another study on T cells in Graves' hyperthyroidism and ophthalmopathy. Turning to that study: First-round RT-PCR targeting the TCR CDR3 was performed with the HTBI primer set.

Sample: peripheral blood mononuclear cells (PBMCs), taken at new diagnosis, from a patient treated with antithyroid drugs. The sequence derives from a woman in her thirties or forties with Graves disease. The chain links TRBV12-3 or TRBV12-4 to TRBJ2-7; 7 bases agree with TRBD2. The CDR3 spells CASSPAGSYEQYF. CDR3 DNA sequence: TGTGCCAGCAGTCCAGCGGGATCCTACGAGCAGTACTTC.